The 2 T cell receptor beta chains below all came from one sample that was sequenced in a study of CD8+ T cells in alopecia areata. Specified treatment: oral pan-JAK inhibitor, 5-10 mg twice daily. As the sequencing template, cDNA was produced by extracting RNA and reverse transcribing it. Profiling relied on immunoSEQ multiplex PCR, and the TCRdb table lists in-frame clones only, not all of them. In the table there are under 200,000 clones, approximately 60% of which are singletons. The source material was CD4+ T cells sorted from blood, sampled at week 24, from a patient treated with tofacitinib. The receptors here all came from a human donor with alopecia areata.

For the CDR3, the DNA is TGTGCCAGACGCGTGAGGGGCTACACCTTC. As protein: CARRVRGYTF. The chain is built from TRBV2 and TRBJ1-2, with unresolved D. V was clipped by 9 bases and J by 8 bases, with 10 bases between them. The CDR3 is made up of 10 amino acids. Germline V gene lookup returns CDR1 SNHLY and CDR2 FYNNEI.

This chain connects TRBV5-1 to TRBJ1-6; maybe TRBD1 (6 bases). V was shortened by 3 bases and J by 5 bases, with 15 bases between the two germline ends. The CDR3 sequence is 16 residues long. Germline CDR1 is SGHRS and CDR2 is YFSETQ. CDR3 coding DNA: TGCGCCAGCAGCTCGGACCCCGGACAGAATAATTCACCCCTCCACTTT. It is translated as CASSSDPGQNNSPLHF. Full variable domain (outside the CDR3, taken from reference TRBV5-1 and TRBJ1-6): KAGVTQTPRYLIKTRGQQVTLSCSPISGHRSVSWYQQTPGQGLQFLFEYFSETQRNKGNFPGRFSGRQFSNSRSEMNVSTLELGDSALYLCASSSDPGQNNSPLHFGNGTRLTVT.